This is a list of T cell receptor beta chains from one sample in a study of graft-versus-host responses after intestinal transplantation. Repertoires were generated with immunoSEQ multiplex PCR, while TCRdb's copy carries only in-frame clones and drops some. Of tens of thousands of clones listed, under 90% are singletons. This material consisted of ileum tissue, taken 350 to 400 days after transplant. These receptors were obtained from a human patient who received an intestinal transplant, so some T cells may come from the graft donor. CDR3s include the opening cysteine and the closing phenylalanine or tryptophan. Each record gives: V gene, D gene, clone size, J gene, CDR3 DNA, CDR3 protein. D genes are given only for firm matches. A row's size may be missing; if present it is once, few, many or a size class.

v_gene: TRBV10-2; d_gene: TRBD2; abundance: -; j_gene: TRBJ2-3; CDR3nt: TGCGCCAGCAGTGACACTTATAGCGGGGGGGCGATTGTAGATACGCAGTATTTT; CDR3aa: CASSDTYSGGAIVDTQYF
v_gene: TRBV28; d_gene: TRBD1; abundance: -; j_gene: TRBJ1-1; CDR3nt: TGTGCCAGCAGTTCGGACAGGGTACGAGCTTTCTTT; CDR3aa: CASSSDRVRAFF
v_gene: TRBV5-1; d_gene: TRBD2; abundance: -; j_gene: TRBJ2-7; CDR3nt: TGCGCCAGCAGCTTGGCTCGGGGGAGGGCGTGGGAGCAGTACTTC; CDR3aa: CASSLARGRAWEQYF
v_gene: TRBV6-1; d_gene: -; abundance: -; j_gene: TRBJ2-2; CDR3nt: TGTGCCAGCAGATCGAACACCGGGGAGCTGTTTTTT; CDR3aa: CASRSNTGELFF
v_gene: TRBV13; d_gene: TRBD2; abundance: -; j_gene: TRBJ2-1; CDR3nt: TGTGCCAGCAGCTCGGGACTAGCGGGGTACTCTTTTCATGGGCAGTTCTTC; CDR3aa: CASSSGLAGYSFHGQFF
v_gene: TRBV4-2; d_gene: -; abundance: -; j_gene: TRBJ2-3; CDR3nt: TGTGCCAGCCGAGACACAGATACGCAGTATTTT; CDR3aa: CASRDTDTQYF
v_gene: TRBV11-3; d_gene: -; abundance: -; j_gene: TRBJ2-1; CDR3nt: TGTGCCAGCAGCCCCGAAGCGGAGAGCTCCTACAATGAGCAGTTCTTC; CDR3aa: CASSPEAESSYNEQFF
v_gene: TRBV6-1; d_gene: TRBD1; abundance: -; j_gene: TRBJ1-4; CDR3nt: TGTGCCAGCAGTAGGACAGGGGAAGAAAAACTGTTTTTT; CDR3aa: CASSRTGEEKLFF
v_gene: TRBV4-1; d_gene: TRBD1; abundance: -; j_gene: TRBJ1-6; CDR3nt: TGCGCCAGCAGCCAGGACAGGGGGTCGGTTCCCCTCCACTTT; CDR3aa: CASSQDRGSVPLHF
v_gene: TRBV19; d_gene: TRBD1; abundance: -; j_gene: TRBJ1-2; CDR3nt: TGTGCCACCGGGCAGGGGGCAAGTGGCTACACCTTC; CDR3aa: CATGQGASGYTF
v_gene: TRBV6-6; d_gene: -; abundance: once; j_gene: TRBJ1-1; CDR3nt: TGTGCCAGCAGCCTCTTCTTCTCTGAAGCTTTCTTT; CDR3aa: CASSLFFSEAFF
v_gene: TRBV6-5; d_gene: -; abundance: -; j_gene: TRBJ2-4; CDR3nt: TGTGCCAGCAGTTACTCAGGAGTCCCCGAAGGAGACATTCAGTACTTC; CDR3aa: CASSYSGVPEGDIQYF
v_gene: TRBV5-1; d_gene: TRBD1; abundance: -; j_gene: TRBJ2-7; CDR3nt: TGCGCCAGCAGGTCTATTCGACAGGGGGAATACGAGCAGTACTTC; CDR3aa: CASRSIRQGEYEQYF
v_gene: TRBV28; d_gene: -; abundance: few; j_gene: TRBJ1-5; CDR3nt: TGTGCCAGCAGTTGGGAGGGGCTGGGAGGTCAGCCCCAGCATTTT; CDR3aa: CASSWEGLGGQPQHF
v_gene: TRBV9; d_gene: -; abundance: -; j_gene: TRBJ2-3; CDR3nt: TGTGCCAGCAGCGGCTACACAGATACGCAGTATTTT; CDR3aa: CASSGYTDTQYF
v_gene: TRBV19; d_gene: -; abundance: -; j_gene: TRBJ2-7; CDR3nt: TGTGCCAGTAGTATCCGACATACCTACGAGCAGTACTTC; CDR3aa: CASSIRHTYEQYF
v_gene: TRBV5-1; d_gene: -; abundance: -; j_gene: TRBJ2-1; CDR3nt: TGCGCCAGCAGCTTGAGGGGACGGGCTTTCAATGAGCAGTTCTTC; CDR3aa: CASSLRGRAFNEQFF
v_gene: TRBV29-1; d_gene: -; abundance: once; j_gene: TRBJ1-2; CDR3nt: TGCAGCGTTGGGACGTCTAACTATGGCTACACCTTC; CDR3aa: CSVGTSNYGYTF
v_gene: TRBV5-3; d_gene: -; abundance: -; j_gene: TRBJ1-4; CDR3nt: TGTGCCAGAAGAAGCGTTCGACACGGGAATGAAAAACTGTTTTTT; CDR3aa: CARRSVRHGNEKLFF
v_gene: TRBV29-1; d_gene: -; abundance: once; j_gene: TRBJ2-7; CDR3nt: TGCAGCGTTGGTGTAGTACACTCCTACGAGCAGTACTTC; CDR3aa: CSVGVVHSYEQYF
v_gene: TRBV18; d_gene: TRBD1; abundance: -; j_gene: TRBJ1-2; CDR3nt: TGTGCCAGCTCACCCGGACAGGAGTATGGCTACACCTTC; CDR3aa: CASSPGQEYGYTF
v_gene: TRBV10-2; d_gene: TRBD1; abundance: -; j_gene: TRBJ1-2; CDR3nt: TGCGCCAGCAAATCCCTAGGGACAGACTATGGCTACACCTTC; CDR3aa: CASKSLGTDYGYTF
v_gene: TRBV12-5; d_gene: -; abundance: -; j_gene: TRBJ2-7; CDR3nt: TGTGCTAGTGGTTTGGTATCCGACGAGCAGTACTTC; CDR3aa: CASGLVSDEQYF
v_gene: TRBV28; d_gene: -; abundance: -; j_gene: TRBJ2-7; CDR3nt: TGTGCCAGCAGCTTAAGGACCCCCGAGCAGTACTTC; CDR3aa: CASSLRTPEQYF
v_gene: TRBV4-1; d_gene: -; abundance: -; j_gene: TRBJ2-2; CDR3nt: TGCGCCAGCAGCCACGGACAGATTACGAACACCGGGGAGCTGTTTTTT; CDR3aa: CASSHGQITNTGELFF
v_gene: TRBV4-1; d_gene: TRBD2; abundance: -; j_gene: TRBJ2-5; CDR3nt: TGCGCCAGCAGCCGTTGGCCGGGACTAGCGGGGCTCATACAAGAGACCCAGTACTTC; CDR3aa: CASSRWPGLAGLIQETQYF
v_gene: TRBV5-6; d_gene: -; abundance: once; j_gene: TRBJ1-1; CDR3nt: TGTGCCAGCAGCTTGGGGGTAAACACTGAAGCTTTCTTT; CDR3aa: CASSLGVNTEAFF
v_gene: TRBV6-5; d_gene: -; abundance: -; j_gene: TRBJ1-1; CDR3nt: TGTGCCAGCAGTTACTTCACCGGGGGCGAAGCTTTCTTT; CDR3aa: CASSYFTGGEAFF
v_gene: TRBV6-6; d_gene: TRBD1; abundance: -; j_gene: TRBJ1-1; CDR3nt: TGTGCCAGCAGTTGGACAGGGGGGAGGACTGAAGCTTTCTTT; CDR3aa: CASSWTGGRTEAFF
v_gene: TRBV7-3; d_gene: -; abundance: -; j_gene: TRBJ2-5; CDR3nt: TGTGCCAGCGGCTTAGAGGGGGGGGAGACCCAGTACTTC; CDR3aa: CASGLEGGETQYF
v_gene: TRBV7-9; d_gene: -; abundance: few; j_gene: TRBJ1-1; CDR3nt: TGTGCCAGCAGCTTTGTAGAGAACACTGAAGCTTTCTTT; CDR3aa: CASSFVENTEAFF
v_gene: TRBV7-9; d_gene: -; abundance: -; j_gene: TRBJ2-5; CDR3nt: TGTGCCAGCAGCTTATCCGGGACCTCGGAGTACTTC; CDR3aa: CASSLSGTSEYF
v_gene: TRBV6-5; d_gene: -; abundance: -; j_gene: TRBJ2-3; CDR3nt: TGTGCCAGCAGTTACTCTCTGACAGATACGCAGTATTTT; CDR3aa: CASSYSLTDTQYF
v_gene: TRBV9; d_gene: TRBD1; abundance: -; j_gene: TRBJ2-7; CDR3nt: TGTGCCAGCAGCCGGCCAGGGGGCCGCGAGCAGTACTTC; CDR3aa: CASSRPGGREQYF
v_gene: TRBV25-1; d_gene: -; abundance: -; j_gene: TRBJ1-6; CDR3nt: TGTGCCAGCAGTGAAACAGGCTCCTATAATTCACCCCTCCACTTT; CDR3aa: CASSETGSYNSPLHF
v_gene: TRBV6-4; d_gene: -; abundance: -; j_gene: TRBJ1-5; CDR3nt: TGTGCCAGGGGGTTACAGGGTCAGCCCCAGCATTTT; CDR3aa: CARGLQGQPQHF
v_gene: TRBV15; d_gene: -; abundance: -; j_gene: TRBJ2-7; CDR3nt: TGTGCCACCAAAAATTCGGAGGACCGAACCTACGAGCAGTACTTC; CDR3aa: CATKNSEDRTYEQYF
v_gene: TRBV11-1; d_gene: TRBD1; abundance: few; j_gene: TRBJ1-3; CDR3nt: TGTGCCAGCAGCGAGGGGACAGTTGGAAACACCATATATTTT; CDR3aa: CASSEGTVGNTIYF
v_gene: TRBV11-3; d_gene: TRBD1; abundance: once; j_gene: TRBJ1-6; CDR3nt: TGTGCCAGCAGCTGTAGACAGGGGCCTACGACGTACAGGTCACCCCTCCACTTT; CDR3aa: CASSCRQGPTTYRSPLHF
v_gene: TRBV29-1; d_gene: -; abundance: few; j_gene: TRBJ2-1; CDR3nt: TGCAGCGTTGAAGGGCTCCCTGAAGGGGGGTACAATGAGCAGTTCTTC; CDR3aa: CSVEGLPEGGYNEQFF
v_gene: TRBV27; d_gene: -; abundance: few; j_gene: TRBJ1-3; CDR3nt: TGTGCCAGCAGTGTGACAGTCGGAAACACCATATATTTT; CDR3aa: CASSVTVGNTIYF
v_gene: TRBV2; d_gene: -; abundance: -; j_gene: TRBJ1-1; CDR3nt: TGTGCCAGCAGTGCTTCTTTGACACACCACACTGAAGCTTTCTTT; CDR3aa: CASSASLTHHTEAFF
v_gene: TRBV5-5; d_gene: -; abundance: -; j_gene: TRBJ1-3; CDR3nt: TGTGCCAGCAGCTTCGGTCCGGGACCGAGCTCTGGAAACACCATATATTTT; CDR3aa: CASSFGPGPSSGNTIYF
v_gene: TRBV5-6; d_gene: -; abundance: -; j_gene: TRBJ2-7; CDR3nt: TGTGCCAGCAGCTCGACAGGTTCCTACGAGCAGTACTTC; CDR3aa: CASSSTGSYEQYF
v_gene: TRBV6-1; d_gene: -; abundance: -; j_gene: TRBJ2-1; CDR3nt: TGTGCCAGCAGTGAAGGGTCAGGTGAGCAGTTCTTC; CDR3aa: CASSEGSGEQFF
v_gene: TRBV30; d_gene: TRBD1; abundance: -; j_gene: TRBJ1-6; CDR3nt: TGTGCCTGGTGGGACAGTGCGAATTCACCCCTCCACTTT; CDR3aa: CAWWDSANSPLHF
v_gene: TRBV29-1; d_gene: -; abundance: -; j_gene: TRBJ1-6; CDR3nt: TGCAGCGTTCAGTATGAGGGGACTAATTCACCCCTCCACTTT; CDR3aa: CSVQYEGTNSPLHF
v_gene: TRBV5-4; d_gene: TRBD1; abundance: -; j_gene: TRBJ1-5; CDR3nt: TGTGCCAGCAGCCAGGGACAGGGAGATCAGCCCCAGCATTTT; CDR3aa: CASSQGQGDQPQHF
v_gene: TRBV5-4; d_gene: -; abundance: -; j_gene: TRBJ1-1; CDR3nt: TGTGCCAGCAGCTCGGGCGGGGACACTGAAGCTTTCTTT; CDR3aa: CASSSGGDTEAFF
v_gene: TRBV6-5; d_gene: -; abundance: -; j_gene: TRBJ2-3; CDR3nt: TGTGCCAGCTCTAGAGGCCCACCAGATACGCAGTATTTT; CDR3aa: CASSRGPPDTQYF
v_gene: TRBV6-1; d_gene: TRBD1; abundance: -; j_gene: TRBJ2-7; CDR3nt: TGTGCCAGCAGAACGCGAGGACAGGGGGCCTACGAGCAGTACTTC; CDR3aa: CASRTRGQGAYEQYF
v_gene: TRBV15; d_gene: -; abundance: once; j_gene: TRBJ2-5; CDR3nt: TGTGCCACCAGCAGAGATACCCCGAGGGAGACCCAGTACTTC; CDR3aa: CATSRDTPRETQYF
v_gene: TRBV11-3; d_gene: TRBD1; abundance: -; j_gene: TRBJ1-1; CDR3nt: TGTGCCAGCAGCTCGGGACAGGGGAACACTGAAGCTTTCTTT; CDR3aa: CASSSGQGNTEAFF
v_gene: TRBV5-5; d_gene: -; abundance: -; j_gene: TRBJ2-1; CDR3nt: TGTGCCAGCAGCTCGTCTTCGGGGGGCCCGGCGTATCACAATGAGCAGTTCTTC; CDR3aa: CASSSSSGGPAYHNEQFF
v_gene: TRBV21-1; d_gene: -; abundance: -; j_gene: TRBJ2-7; CDR3nt: TGTGCCAGCAGCAAGGGACAGATCATCTACGAGCAGTACTTC; CDR3aa: CASSKGQIIYEQYF
v_gene: TRBV20-1; d_gene: -; abundance: once; j_gene: TRBJ1-1; CDR3nt: TGCAGCCTGTTCCTTAACACTGAAGCTTTCTTT; CDR3aa: CSLFLNTEAFF
v_gene: TRBV7-2; d_gene: -; abundance: -; j_gene: TRBJ2-3; CDR3nt: TGTGCCAGCAGCCAAACAGATACGCAGTATTTT; CDR3aa: CASSQTDTQYF